Below are 21 T cell receptor beta chains sequenced from a single sample in a study of shared clonotypes between healthy human individuals. Data came from immunoSEQ multiplex PCR; TCRdb stores just in-frame clones and leaves some out. The profile shows around 2.5 million clones, roughly 93% of them singletons. Sequenced input: naive CD4+ T cells from PBMCs. This sample's subset: CD45RA+ positively selected. Receptors originate from a man in his late teens or twenties in good health. Some clones in this sample may be carry-over from other donors' samples.

The CDR3 loop reads CASSLGAGSSGNTIYF. CDR3 nucleotides: TGTGCCAGCAGCTTAGGGGCGGGGAGCTCTGGAAACACCATATATTTT. The chain joins TRBV7-6 to TRBJ1-3, with D hard to call. The germline CDR1 and CDR2 sequences are SGHVS and FNYEAQ. The germline V and J ends were trimmed by 1 base and 0 bases, with 10 bases remaining between them. This CDR3 is built from 16 residues.

V is TRBV25-1 and J is TRBJ2-1, with TRBD2 matching 7 bases. J lost 3 bases, V lost 4 bases, and 15 bases had no gene match. Germline values: CDR1 MGHDK, CDR2 SYGVNS. This CDR3 is built from 18 residues. The CDR3 spells CASSAQSRGAGFYNEQFF. The DNA of the CDR3 is TGTGCCAGCAGTGCCCAAAGCCGCGGAGCGGGATTCTACAATGAGCAGTTCTTC.

This clone was picked up one time. The chain joins TRBV7-3 to TRBJ2-6, with D perhaps assigned TRBD1 or TRBD2 (5 bases each). The CDR3 consists of 17 residues. V dropped 4 bases and J dropped 1 base, with 14 bases sitting between them. Germline assignment: CDR1 SGHTA and CDR2 FQGTGA. CDR3 nucleotides: TGTGCCAGCAGCTCCGCCGGGACCTCATCTGGGGCCAACGTCCTGACTTTC. This translates into CASSSAGTSSGANVLTF.

This rearrangement joins TRBV5-4 to TRBJ1-2, with D tentatively TRBD1 (6 bases). From germline, CDR1 is SGHNT and CDR2 YYREEE (reference sequence). The CDR3 is 14 residues long. Between the trimmed V and J ends, which lost 5 bases and 5 bases, there was a span of 16 bases. CDR3 amino acids: CASRVGGEYYGYTF. CDR3 nucleotides: TGTGCCAGCAGGGTTGGGGGCGAATATTATGGCTACACCTTC.

The chain couples TRBV6-1 to TRBJ2-2; 8 positions agree with TRBD1. Trimming took 7 bases from V and 4 from J; bases not matched to a gene: 5. The CDR3 sequence is 14 residues long. The V gene's germline CDR1 is MNHNS and CDR2 SASEGT. CDR3 sequence: CASMTGVSTGELFF. Written as DNA, the CDR3 is TGTGCCAGCATGACAGGGGTATCCACCGGGGAGCTGTTTTTT.

V usage is TRBV6-4 and J usage is TRBJ2-1, with TRBD2 as a possible D gene (5 bases). The germline CDR1 and CDR2 sequences are MRHNA and SNTAGT. Trimming cost V 5 bases and J 0 bases, with 8 bases left between them. This CDR3 has 14 residues. This chain's CDR3 is CASSSRASYNEQFF. Here the CDR3 DNA reads TGTGCCAGCAGTTCGCGGGCCTCCTACAATGAGCAGTTCTTC.

The CDR3: CASSFLRDRGYNEQFF. DNA of the CDR3: TGTGCCAGCAGCTTTCTCCGGGACAGGGGTTACAATGAGCAGTTCTTC. The chain links TRBV7-9 to TRBJ2-1, with 10 bases fitting TRBD1. With 3 bases clipped from V and 4 bases from J, the junction kept 6 bases outside the gene matches. Germline lookup yields CDR1 SEHNR and CDR2 FQNEAQ (reference sequence). This CDR3 contains 16 residues.

The chain combines TRBV6-1 with TRBJ1-4, with D perhaps TRBD1 (5 bases). V was pared by 5 bases and J by 7 bases, with 14 bases between. This CDR3 is 14 amino acids long. The germline V gene has CDR1 MNHNS and CDR2 SASEGT. The CDR3, as DNA: TGTGCCAGCAGTATCGGGCAGGGTGCTGAAAAACTGTTTTTT. Its protein product is CASSIGQGAEKLFF.

The chain carries TRBV6-1 and TRBJ1-5; D unclear. V lost 0 bases to trimming and J lost 0 bases, with 9 bases between them. Germline values: CDR1 MNHNS, CDR2 SASEGT. This CDR3 region has 16 residues. The CDR3 DNA sequence: TGTGCCAGCAGTGAAGCATTCGGGTATAGCAATCAGCCCCAGCATTTT. Its protein is CASSEAFGYSNQPQHF.

This clone appeared a single time. This specimen includes other DNA sequences encoding the same CDR3. The chain is built from TRBV4-2 and TRBJ2-7; possibly TRBD2 for D (6 bases). Germline V lookup: CDR1 LGHNA, CDR2 YNFKEQ. V was shortened by 4 bases and J by 6 bases, with 22 bases between the two germline ends. This CDR3 has 16 residues. CDR3 sequence reads: CASSRSDGRGGGEQYF. For the CDR3, the DNA is TGTGCCAGCAGCCGGTCCGATGGTAGGGGAGGAGGCGAGCAGTACTTC.

V gene TRBV7-2 combines with J gene TRBJ1-5; D is unclear. Germline-derived CDR1 and CDR2 are SGHTA and FQGNSA. The V end was cut by 1 base, the J end by 1 base, with 8 bases between. This CDR3 spans 15 amino acids. CDR3 residues: CASSLVDGSNQPQHF. CDR3 DNA sequence: TGTGCCAGCAGCTTAGTTGACGGGAGCAATCAGCCCCAGCATTTT. Supplemented by reference TRBV7-2 and TRBJ1-5, the full variable domain reads GAGVSQSPSNKVTEKGKDVELRCDPISGHTALYWYRQSLGQGLEFLIYFQGNSAPDKSGLPSDRFSAERTGGSVSTLTIQRTQQEDSAVYLCASSLVDGSNQPQHFGDGTRLSIL.

The gene calls are TRBV18 and TRBJ1-1; D gene ambiguous. The CDR3 extends over 15 amino acids. Germline CDR1 KGHSH, CDR2 LQKENI. V lost 3 bases and J 7 bases, leaving 18 bases between the germline ends. In DNA, the CDR3 is TGTGCCAGCTCACCGAGCGGGCCCGTATCACTTGAAGCTTTCTTT. It codes for CASSPSGPVSLEAFF.

The V call is TRBV11-2, the J call TRBJ2-7; 12 nucleotides match TRBD2. V was pared by 5 bases and J by 4 bases, with 6 bases of the junction left unmatched. CDR3 length equals 15 residues. CDR1 is SGHAT and CDR2 is FQNNGV in the germline V gene. For the CDR3, the DNA is TGTGCCAGCAGCCGGACTAGCGGGAAGCAGTACGAGCAGTACTTC. Its protein product is CASSRTSGKQYEQYF.

The rearrangement joins TRBV10-1 to TRBJ2-7, with D possibly being TRBD1 (6 bases). In germline, CDR1 is WNHNN, CDR2 SYGVQD (reference sequence). The CDR3 is made up of 17 amino acids. V shed 5 bases and J shed 0 bases, with 20 bases lying between them. This CDR3 is CASSKGQSDPSSYEQYF. DNA of the CDR3: TGCGCCAGCAGTAAAGGACAGTCAGACCCAAGCTCCTACGAGCAGTACTTC.

This clone was detected only a few times. V is TRBV7-9 and J is TRBJ2-7; 14 nucleotides agree with TRBD2. Losses at the gene ends were 6 bases for V and 12 bases for J; bases not matched to a gene: 10. The CDR3 sequence is 14 residues long. The germline V gene has CDR1 SEHNR and CDR2 FQNEAQ (reference sequence). The CDR3 nucleotides are TGTGCCAGCAGGAACGGGACTAGCGGGAGATATCCGTACTTC. As protein: CASRNGTSGRYPYF.

The V gene is TRBV5-1, the J gene TRBJ2-7; weak D call: TRBD2 (5 bases). Trimming stripped 4 bases from V and 5 bases from J, with 25 bases between. In germline, CDR1 is SGHRS, CDR2 YFSETQ. CDR3 length equals 17 residues. CDR3 amino acids: CASSPGSGGNKAHEQYF. The CDR3 DNA reads as TGCGCCAGCAGCCCGGGGTCAGGCGGTAATAAGGCGCACGAGCAGTACTTC.

The CDR3 nucleotides read TGTGCCAGCAGCTTGGGGACCTACGAGCAGTACTTC. This translates into CASSLGTYEQYF. This sequence joins TRBV5-6 and TRBJ2-7; D remains unclear. Trimming removed 0 bases from V and 2 bases from J, with 3 bases in between. CDR3 length equals 12 residues. CDR1 and CDR2 from the germline V gene are SGHDT and YYEEEE. Variable domain in full (rest from reference TRBV5-6 and TRBJ2-7): DAGVTQSPTHLIKTRGQQVTLRCSPKSGHDTVSWYQQALGQGPQFIFQYYEEEERQRGNFPDRFSGHQFPNYSSELNVNALLLGDSALYLCASSLGTYEQYFGPGTRLTVT.

This chain joins TRBV5-4 and TRBJ2-2; D uncertain. Germline V gene sequence: CDR1 SGHNT, CDR2 YYREEE (reference sequence). V lost 0 bases, J lost 5 bases, and 5 bases lay in between. The CDR3 runs to 13 residues. In DNA, the CDR3 is TGTGCCAGCAGCTTGGGAGTTACCGGGGAGCTGTTTTTT. This translates into CASSLGVTGELFF.

The chain uses TRBV5-1 and TRBJ2-3; D possibly uses TRBD1 or TRBD2 (5 bases each). V lost 0 bases and J 5 bases, leaving 10 bases between the germline ends. CDR3 length: 14 amino acids. The germline V gene encodes CDR1 SGHRS and CDR2 YFSETQ. The CDR3 DNA is TGCGCCAGCAGCTTGGGGGGACGCATAGATACGCAGTATTTT. It specifies CASSLGGRIDTQYF.

The chain employs TRBV11-2 and TRBJ2-7, with a tentative D call TRBD1 (5 bases). CDR3 length: 17 residues. Germline loops: CDR1 SGHAT, CDR2 FQNNGV. Trimming left V 0 bases short and J 4 bases short, with 19 bases between. CDR3 region: CASSLEGPRREVYEQYF. The CDR3 coding sequence is TGTGCCAGCAGCTTAGAGGGGCCGAGGAGAGAGGTTTACGAGCAGTACTTC.

This rearrangement joins TRBV30 to TRBJ1-2, with a tentative D call TRBD1 (6 bases). Germline values: CDR1 GTSNPN, CDR2 SVGIG (reference sequence). Between the trimmed V and J ends, which lost 0 bases and 8 bases, there was a span of 16 bases. CDR3 length equals 14 residues. DNA for the CDR3: TGTGCCTGGAGTGTACGACGGGACACTCAAGGCTACACCTTC. It specifies CAWSVRRDTQGYTF.